The clone carrying this T cell receptor beta chain was recorded at least ten times. Its antigen is unknown. The CDR3 length is 18 residues. V was clipped by 1 base and J by 0 bases, with 20 bases between them. Per germline, CDR1 SQVTM and CDR2 ANQGSEA. This sample is drawn from a study of identical twins. Study conclusions and caveats: Out-of-frame TCR alpha sharing observed in monozygotic twins exceeded model estimates.

Healthy Caucasians made up all donors. Template switching introduced a universal primer site, and the cDNA bore unique molecular identifiers. TCRdb recomputed calls from the 5' RACE reads with MiXCR, one row per CDR3 protein. The sample lists under 1 million distinct CDR3 sequences, 9% to 15% occurring once. These records were also assigned to another study, of yellow fever vaccine responses in identical twins.

The rearrangement joins TRBV29-1 to TRBJ2-3; D possibly corresponds to TRBD2 (7 bases). The sequence was obtained from a woman between 18 and 29 years old in good health. Sequencing input: PBMCs. The CDR3 reads CSVEAFEAAGASTDTQYF. CDR3 nucleotide sequence: TGCAGCGTTGAAGCTTTCGAAGCCGCGGGGGCGAGCACAGATACGCAGTATTTT.